This TCR beta chain was observed in a study of blood T cell repertoires in COVID-19. The CDR3 spans 16 residues. Germline values: CDR1 SGHAT, CDR2 FQNNGV. The germline V and J ends were trimmed by 6 bases and 7 bases, with 24 bases remaining between them. Assay: immunoSEQ multiplex PCR; the TCRdb copy retains only in-frame clones and omits some. The repertoire holds 150,000 to 200,000 clones, approximately 86% seen once, with 2.7% in the top ten. Sequenced sample: peripheral blood. The receptor's source is a man between 40 and 49 years old with active or convalescent COVID-19. The V and J genes are TRBV11-2 and TRBJ1-2; no reliable D call. The CDR3 protein is CASSSLRAGPRSGYTF. In DNA form, the CDR3 reads TGTGCCAGCAGTTCACTTCGGGCGGGTCCTCGTTCTGGCTACACCTTC.